This T cell receptor beta chain was documented in a study of shared clonotypes between healthy human individuals. Across the whole study: Three plates were used per donor for CD4 naive, three for CD4 memory, two for CD8 naive and one for CD8 memory.

As to this clone: Its antigen is unknown.

It was across several immunoSEQ plates that each subset's genomic DNA was evenly split. When replicate PCRs were run on sorted subsets, they used roughly 0.2 ug DNA, about 31,000 T cell genomes. Sequencing used immunoSEQ multiplex PCR; TCRdb keeps in-frame clones, though not all of them. The data contain some 2,000,000 clones, roughly 95% of them singletons. Terminally differentiated effector memory CD45RA+ cells were left out of the naive CD8 fraction, which was CD45RO-negative and positively selected for CCR7. Notes on the study in general: A handful of donors had around 5% of their naive CD4 clonotypes in common.

Germline CDR1 reads SGDLS; CDR2 reads YYNGEE. The CDR3 is 14 amino acids. V lost 7 bases to trimming and J lost 3 bases, with 17 bases between them. This sequence was found in a young man in good health. The sample consisted of naive CD8+ T cells sorted from blood. This chain connects TRBV9 to TRBJ2-7, with TRBD2 as a possible D gene (5 bases). The CDR3 sequence: CASGLSAEGYEQYF. For the CDR3, the DNA is TGTGCCAGCGGACTCTCCGCCGAAGGCTACGAGCAGTACTTC. Together with reference TRBV9 and TRBJ2-7, the CDR3 gives the full variable domain: DSGVTQTPKHLITATGQRVTLRCSPRSGDLSVYWYQQSLDQGLQFLIQYYNGEERAKGNILERFSAQQFPDLHSELNLSSLELGDSALYFCASGLSAEGYEQYFGPGTRLTVT.